These 7 T cell receptor beta chains came from one sample sequenced in a study of regulatory T cells in long-lasting Graves disease. Library construction for TCR beta used iRepertoire HTBI primers and Arm-PCR of CDR3 regions. MiXCR, applied by TCRdb to the multiplex PCR reads, yields one record per CDR3 protein. The sample contains over 350,000 distinct CDR3 sequences, 12% to 15% of which appear only once. The time point is: newly diagnosed GD, antithyroid drugs for less than 3 months. With RNA extracted from PBMCs as input, the TCR library was made. These data also featured in a second study, about T cells in Graves' hyperthyroidism and ophthalmopathy.

This specimen consisted of peripheral blood mononuclear cells (PBMCs), obtained at new diagnosis, from a patient treated with antithyroid drugs. Receptor source: a woman aged 45-59 years with Graves disease.

This clonotype was picked up many times. This chain links TRBV12-3 or TRBV12-4 with TRBJ2-1; 12 bases align to TRBD2. The CDR3 has 14 residues. The junction had 7 bases not matched to a gene; V was cut back by 10 bases and J by 6 bases. The CDR3: CATNRLAGANEQFF. The DNA for the CDR3 is TGTGCCACTAATCGACTAGCGGGAGCCAATGAGCAGTTCTTC.

This clonotype was picked up many times. This chain joins TRBV28 and TRBJ2-3; D remains ambiguous. The V and J ends lost 5 bases and 3 bases respectively, with 18 bases between them. This CDR3 is 16 amino acids long. Looked up from germline, CDR1 is MDHEN and CDR2 is SYDVKM. The CDR3 DNA reads as TGTGCCAGCAGTCCGGTCGGTGTCCCGGAAACAGATACGCAGTATTTT. This translates into CASSPVGVPETDTQYF.

This chain joins TRBV5-1 and TRBJ1-1; 7 bases are shared with TRBD1. CDR1 is SGHRS, CDR2 YFSETQ, per germline. The V segment lost 7 bases and the J segment 5 bases; nucleotides outside the gene matches: 11. The length of the CDR3 is 14 residues. CDR3 in amino acids: CASGETGSWTEAFF. The CDR3 nucleotides are TGCGCCAGCGGAGAGACAGGGTCTTGGACTGAAGCTTTCTTT.

This clonotype was seen at least ten times. The DNA for the CDR3 is TGTGCCAGCAGTTCCGATGGGGGAGGCAAAAGTGGTGGCTACACCTTC. Residues: CASSSDGGGKSGGYTF. The rearrangement joins TRBV12-3 or TRBV12-4 to TRBJ1-2; TRBD1 is a possible D gene (5 bases). The V gene lost 4 bases and the J gene lost 7 bases, with 22 bases spanning the gap. The CDR3 has 16 residues.

This clonotype was counted a few times. The chain employs TRBV20-1 and TRBJ2-1; 11 bases are shared with TRBD2. Germline assignment: CDR1 DFQATT and CDR2 SNEGSKA (reference sequence). The CDR3 covers 14 residues. V gave up 0 bases and J gave up 8 bases; unmatched junction bases: 3. This chain's CDR3 is CSARDTSGSYEQFF. CDR3 nucleotide sequence: TGCAGTGCTAGAGATACTAGCGGGAGCTATGAGCAGTTCTTC.

The V call is TRBV6-1, the J call TRBJ1-4, with D tentatively TRBD1 (5 bases). From germline, CDR1 is MNHNS and CDR2 SASEGT. The CDR3 spans 15 residues. The V end lost 6 bases, the J end lost 0 bases, and 11 bases lay between the germline ends. The CDR3 nucleotides read TGTGCCAGCAGCCGAGACAGCACAACTAATGAAAAACTGTTTTTT. It translates to CASSRDSTTNEKLFF.

Points on this clonotype: With a much larger clone just one base away, this may be a read error. The chain links TRBV18 to TRBJ1-1; a possible D gene is TRBD1 (6 bases). V gave up 4 bases and J gave up 4 bases, with 16 bases separating them. This CDR3 region has 15 residues. The germline V gene encodes CDR1 KGHSH and CDR2 LQKENI. The CDR3 spells CASSLAEQGGTEAFF. In DNA form, the CDR3 reads TGTGCCAGCTCACTTGCCGAACAGGGCGGCACTGAAGCTTTCTTT.